These T cell receptor beta chains were read from a single sample in a study of T cells in Graves' hyperthyroidism and ophthalmopathy. TCRdb re-analysed the multiplex PCR reads in MiXCR, keeping a single row per CDR3 protein. The data contain roughly 500,000 distinct CDR3 sequences, about 43% of them singletons. Specimen: peripheral blood or thyroid tissue (not recorded which). Source of these receptors: an adult woman with Graves' disease, either hyperthyroidism or ophthalmopathy (not recorded which). CDR3s include the opening cysteine and the closing phenylalanine or tryptophan. D genes are given only for firm matches. Clone size is stated in some rows and not others, as once, few, many or a class when expanded.

CASSPDSPVGGELFF TGTGCCAGCAGCCCTGACAGCCCAGTTGGCGGGGAGCTGTTTTTT TRBJ2-2 few TRBV12-3/TRBV12-4 -
CASSPWTTSYNEQFF TGTGCCAGCAGCCCCTGGACTACCTCCTACAATGAGCAGTTCTTC TRBJ2-1 - TRBV7-3 -
CSASGGAFF TGCAGTGCCTCGGGTGGAGCTTTCTTT TRBJ1-1 - TRBV20-1 -
CASSPTGSDYGYTF TGTGCCAGCAGCCCGACGGGTTCGGACTATGGCTACACCTTC TRBJ1-2 many TRBV7-3 -
CAISDSQGARYGYTF TGTGCCATCAGTGATTCACAGGGGGCGCGGTATGGCTACACCTTC TRBJ1-2 - TRBV10-3 TRBD1
CASRWQINQPQHF TGTGCCAGTAGATGGCAGATCAATCAGCCCCAGCATTTT TRBJ1-5 many TRBV19 -
CASKARDKLFF TGTGCCAGCAAGGCCCGGGACAAACTGTTTTTT TRBJ1-4 - TRBV2 -
CASTQGAGTEIVSGANVLTF TGCGCCAGTACCCAGGGGGCCGGGACTGAAATTGTCTCTGGGGCCAACGTCCTGACTTTC TRBJ2-6 once TRBV5-1 TRBD1
CSGRQGGTFF TGCAGCGGTAGACAGGGAGGTACTTTCTTT TRBJ1-1 - TRBV29-1 TRBD1
CSVARGIQETQYF TGCAGCGTGGCCCGGGGCATACAAGAGACCCAGTACTTC TRBJ2-5 few TRBV29-1 -
CASSRRRYF TGTGCCAGCAGCCGACGGCGGTACTTC TRBJ2-7 - TRBV11-1 -
CSVASGNINEQFF TGCAGCGTTGCTAGCGGGAACATCAATGAGCAGTTCTTC TRBJ2-1 - TRBV29-1 TRBD2
CASSPRLWDEKLFF TGTGCCAGCAGTCCTCGTCTTTGGGATGAAAAACTGTTTTTT TRBJ1-4 few TRBV28 -
CASSLGTGAYGYTF TGCGCCAGCAGCTTGGGCACAGGAGCCTATGGCTACACCTTC TRBJ1-2 many TRBV5-1 -
CSARAPEEAMKTQYF TGCAGTGCTAGAGCCCCCGAAGAAGCGATGAAGACCCAGTACTTC TRBJ2-5 many TRBV20-1 -
CSVEDSSVQYF TGCAGCGTTGAAGATTCATCCGTGCAGTACTTC TRBJ2-7 once TRBV29-1 -
CASSDGVSEETQHF TGTGCCAGCAGTGACGGTGTCAGCGAAGAGACCCAGCATTTT TRBJ1-5 - TRBV2 -
CASRAGLATANEQFF TGTGCCAGCAGAGCTGGACTAGCGACAGCCAATGAGCAGTTCTTC TRBJ2-1 - TRBV2 TRBD2
CASSDRTVYQETQYF TGTGCCAGCAGCGACCGGACAGTTTACCAAGAGACCCAGTACTTC TRBJ2-5 - TRBV12-3/TRBV12-4 -
CATSRDQWRGTDTQYF TGTGCCACCAGCAGAGATCAATGGAGGGGCACAGATACGCAGTATTTT TRBJ2-3 few TRBV15 -
CASSGYRGNTEAFF TGTGCCAGCAGCGGATACAGGGGGAACACTGAAGCTTTCTTT TRBJ1-1 - TRBV7-2 TRBD1
CASSESTLGGGYTF TGTGCCAGCAGTGAATCAACATTAGGTGGGGGCTACACCTTC TRBJ1-2 - TRBV2 -
CASTITSGRARTGELFF TGTGCCAGCACTATTACTAGCGGGAGGGCCCGGACCGGGGAGCTGTTTTTT TRBJ2-2 - TRBV6-1 TRBD2
CASSEPLRHGTQYF TGTGCCAGCAGTGAACCACTACGCCACGGGACCCAGTACTTC TRBJ2-5 - TRBV25-1 -
CAIRGAGDANSPLHF TGTGCCATCAGAGGGGCAGGGGACGCCAATTCACCCCTCCACTTT TRBJ1-6 - TRBV10-3 -
CASRPGLINEKLFF TGTGCCAGCCGACCGGGGTTGATAAATGAAAAACTGTTTTTT TRBJ1-4 many TRBV19 -
CASSQDQRAGYTF TGTGCCAGCAGCCAAGATCAACGGGCGGGCTACACCTTC TRBJ1-2 - TRBV2 -
CASSQELDRGEQYF TGTGCCAGCAGCCAAGAATTAGACAGGGGCGAGCAGTACTTC TRBJ2-7 many TRBV4-2 TRBD1
CASSQGVATPQEIQYF TGTGCCAGCAGCCAAGGGGTAGCCACACCACAAGAGATCCAGTACTTC TRBJ2-5 few TRBV7-3 -
CASSLSGARQGTYEQYF TGCGCCAGCAGCTTGAGTGGGGCCCGACAGGGCACCTACGAGCAGTACTTC TRBJ2-7 few TRBV5-1 TRBD1
CASSEGGLNTEAFF TGTGCCAGCAGCGAAGGGGGTTTGAACACTGAAGCTTTCTTT TRBJ1-1 - TRBV6-2/TRBV6-3 -
CAISQYQGNTEAFF TGTGCCATCAGTCAGTACCAGGGGAACACTGAAGCTTTCTTT TRBJ1-1 few TRBV10-3 -
CASSYSKQSVNGYTF TGTGCCAGCAGTTACTCGAAACAGTCTGTCAATGGCTACACCTTC TRBJ1-2 many TRBV6-5 -
CAISDRDRGPSGQPQHF TGTGCCATCAGTGATCGGGACAGGGGGCCTTCGGGTCAGCCCCAGCATTTT TRBJ1-5 few TRBV6-1 TRBD1
CASSQGTVNEQFF TGCGCCAGCAGCCAAGGGACGGTCAATGAGCAGTTCTTC TRBJ2-1 - TRBV4-1 -
CASRPEGVNSPLHF TGTGCCAGCAGACCCGAGGGAGTGAATTCACCCCTCCACTTT TRBJ1-6 many TRBV9 -
CASSARDGLNQPQHF TGCGCCAGCAGTGCCAGAGACGGACTGAATCAGCCCCAGCATTTT TRBJ1-5 - TRBV10-1 -
CASSLVSRVDTEAFF TGTGCCAGCAGCTTAGTTAGCAGGGTGGACACTGAAGCTTTCTTT TRBJ1-1 many TRBV7-9 -
CAWSVSAAYTEAFF TGTGCCTGGAGTGTATCGGCGGCGTACACTGAAGCTTTCTTT TRBJ1-1 - TRBV30 -
CASTPLDSLETQYF TGTGCCAGCACCCCCCTTGACAGTCTCGAGACCCAGTACTTC TRBJ2-5 many TRBV11-3 -
CAISLSEGGDYGYTF TGTGCCATCAGTCTGTCAGAGGGGGGCGACTATGGCTACACCTTC TRBJ1-2 few TRBV10-3 -
CASSLRTGNYGYTF TGCGCCAGCAGCTTGAGGACAGGGAACTATGGCTACACCTTC TRBJ1-2 - TRBV5-1 TRBD1
CASSRGELSFNEKLFF TGTGCCAGCAGCCGCGGGGAGCTATCATTTAATGAAAAACTGTTTTTT TRBJ1-4 many TRBV7-8 -
CSARPGTSGRRDEQFF TGCAGTGCTAGACCTGGGACTAGCGGGAGACGGGATGAGCAGTTCTTC TRBJ2-1 once TRBV20-1 TRBD2
CASSALAGAQETQYF TGTGCTAGCAGCGCACTAGCGGGAGCCCAAGAGACCCAGTACTTC TRBJ2-5 - TRBV7-7 TRBD2
CASSGGTSGYNEQFF TGTGCCAGCAGTGGGGGGACTAGCGGCTACAATGAGCAGTTCTTC TRBJ2-1 - TRBV2 TRBD2
CASSLKAGGGELFF TGTGCCAGCAGCTTAAAAGCTGGAGGCGGGGAGCTGTTTTTT TRBJ2-2 - TRBV7-3 -
CAIGRTETEAFF TGTGCCATCGGAAGGACAGAAACTGAAGCTTTCTTT TRBJ1-1 many TRBV10-3 -
CASSGRDLETQYF TGTGCCAGCAGTGGGCGGGACTTGGAGACCCAGTACTTC TRBJ2-5 many TRBV2 -
CASSLEPTSNSPLHF TGTGCCAGCAGCTTGGAACCTACAAGTAATTCACCCCTCCACTTT TRBJ1-6 many TRBV5-6 -
CASSTRTTGELFF TGTGCCAGTAGTACGAGGACTACCGGGGAGCTGTTTTTT TRBJ2-2 many TRBV19 -
CATSDPRYWGYTF TGTGCCACCAGTGATCCGCGGTATTGGGGCTACACCTTC TRBJ1-2 - TRBV24-1 -